A selection of T cell receptor beta chains follows, all from one sample in a study of T cell changes during pregnancy in multiple sclerosis. The repertoire was sequenced with immunoSEQ multiplex PCR; TCRdb's copy has only in-frame clones and lacks some. The profile covers approximately 41,000 clones, with around 90% appearing a single time and roughly 0.7% taken by the ten largest. Material: CD4+ T cells from peripheral blood mononuclear cells, obtained in the first trimester of pregnancy. These receptors came from a female donor with multiple sclerosis, enrolled in a pregnancy study. The CDR3 runs from the conserved cysteine through the conserved F or W. Fields, in order: clone size, J gene, D gene, V gene, CDR3 DNA, CDR3 protein. D genes are given only for firm matches. A clone size is listed for some rows: how often the clone was seen (once, few, many), or a class if it is expanded.

clone size: few
J gene: TRBJ1-1
D gene: NA
V gene: TRBV5-1
CDR3 DNA: TGCGCCAGCACCGTCGGACAGCGTCCTCTGAACACTGAAGCTTTCTTT
CDR3 protein: CASTVGQRPLNTEAFF

clone size: NA
J gene: TRBJ1-5
D gene: TRBD1
V gene: TRBV29-1
CDR3 DNA: TGCAGCGTAGGACAGGGCACATATCAGCCCCAGCATTTT
CDR3 protein: CSVGQGTYQPQHF

clone size: once
J gene: TRBJ2-7
D gene: TRBD1
V gene: TRBV7-8
CDR3 DNA: TGTGCCAGCAGCTCCTATACGGGACAGGGTACCGAGCAGTACTTC
CDR3 protein: CASSSYTGQGTEQYF

clone size: few
J gene: TRBJ2-4
D gene: TRBD1
V gene: TRBV4-1
CDR3 DNA: TGCGCCAGCAGCCAAGAAGGGGGCTTAGCCAAAAACATTCAGTACTTC
CDR3 protein: CASSQEGGLAKNIQYF

clone size: NA
J gene: TRBJ2-1
D gene: TRBD2
V gene: TRBV4-1
CDR3 DNA: TGCGCCAGCAGCCAAGGACTAGCGGGAGGCGGTGAGCAGTTCTTC
CDR3 protein: CASSQGLAGGGEQFF

clone size: NA
J gene: TRBJ1-5
D gene: TRBD1
V gene: TRBV6-1
CDR3 DNA: TGTGCCAGCAGTAAAGACGGACAGGGTGGGGGTCAGCCCCAGCATTTT
CDR3 protein: CASSKDGQGGGQPQHF

clone size: NA
J gene: TRBJ2-2
D gene: NA
V gene: TRBV7-2
CDR3 DNA: TGTGCCAGCAGCCGCCTAATGGGGCGGGAGCTGTTTTTT
CDR3 protein: CASSRLMGRELFF

clone size: NA
J gene: TRBJ2-7
D gene: NA
V gene: TRBV2
CDR3 DNA: TGTGCCAGCAGTGACAGGGACGAGCAGTACTTC
CDR3 protein: CASSDRDEQYF

clone size: NA
J gene: TRBJ2-1
D gene: TRBD2
V gene: TRBV27
CDR3 DNA: TGTGCCAGCGGTACTAGCGGGAGCTACAATGAGCAGTTCTTC
CDR3 protein: CASGTSGSYNEQFF

clone size: NA
J gene: TRBJ2-2
D gene: NA
V gene: TRBV11-2
CDR3 DNA: TGTGCCAGCAGCTTAGCAGGGTCCACCGGGGAGCTGTTTTTT
CDR3 protein: CASSLAGSTGELFF

clone size: NA
J gene: TRBJ1-5
D gene: TRBD1
V gene: TRBV6-1
CDR3 DNA: TGTGCCAGCAGTGATCGACAGGGGCAGCCCCAGCATTTT
CDR3 protein: CASSDRQGQPQHF

clone size: NA
J gene: TRBJ2-7
D gene: TRBD2
V gene: TRBV6-5
CDR3 DNA: TGTGCCAGCAGTTACTCGAGCGGGAGGTCTTGGGGAGAGCAGTACTTC
CDR3 protein: CASSYSSGRSWGEQYF

clone size: once
J gene: TRBJ2-1
D gene: NA
V gene: TRBV7-2
CDR3 DNA: TGTGCCACCTCAGGAGGCGCCTACAATGAGCAGTTCTTC
CDR3 protein: CATSGGAYNEQFF

clone size: NA
J gene: TRBJ1-1
D gene: TRBD1
V gene: TRBV6-5
CDR3 DNA: TGTGCCAGCAGTCGTGGGACAGCCCAAGCTTTCTTT
CDR3 protein: CASSRGTAQAFF

clone size: NA
J gene: TRBJ2-3
D gene: TRBD2
V gene: TRBV5-1
CDR3 DNA: TGCGCCAGCAGCTTGAGGACTAGCGGGAGTACACGGGATACGCAGTATTTT
CDR3 protein: CASSLRTSGSTRDTQYF

clone size: many
J gene: TRBJ2-2
D gene: TRBD1
V gene: TRBV6-5
CDR3 DNA: TGTGCCAGCAGGCGTACAGGGGGGACCGGGGAGCTGTTTTTT
CDR3 protein: CASRRTGGTGELFF

clone size: NA
J gene: TRBJ2-3
D gene: TRBD2
V gene: TRBV27
CDR3 DNA: TGTGCCAGCAGTTCCTCATTAGCGGGAGGTATATATACGCAGTATTTT
CDR3 protein: CASSSSLAGGIYTQYF

clone size: NA
J gene: TRBJ2-3
D gene: NA
V gene: TRBV5-6
CDR3 DNA: TGTGCCAGCAGCTTGAACGGTGCCCAAGATACGCAGTATTTT
CDR3 protein: CASSLNGAQDTQYF

clone size: NA
J gene: TRBJ2-5
D gene: TRBD1
V gene: TRBV11-2
CDR3 DNA: TGTGCCAGCAGCTTAGAGATCCTGAATCCAGGGGGCGCCGAGACCCAGTACTTC
CDR3 protein: CASSLEILNPGGAETQYF

clone size: once
J gene: TRBJ2-7
D gene: TRBD2
V gene: TRBV6-1
CDR3 DNA: TGTGCCAGCAGTGGTTATGGGACTAGCGGGAGTCTAGGTTCCTACGAGCAGTACTTC
CDR3 protein: CASSGYGTSGSLGSYEQYF

clone size: NA
J gene: TRBJ1-5
D gene: TRBD1
V gene: TRBV19
CDR3 DNA: TGTGCCAGTACGAGGACAGGGGCTCTGCAACAGCCCCAGCATTTT
CDR3 protein: CASTRTGALQQPQHF

clone size: NA
J gene: TRBJ2-2
D gene: NA
V gene: TRBV28
CDR3 DNA: TGTGCCAGCAAGGAGGACAGCCGAAACACCGGGGAGCTGTTTTTT
CDR3 protein: CASKEDSRNTGELFF

clone size: once
J gene: TRBJ2-7
D gene: NA
V gene: TRBV7-9
CDR3 DNA: TGTGCCAGCAGCTTAGTTACAGGGCAATCCTACGAGCAGTACTTC
CDR3 protein: CASSLVTGQSYEQYF

clone size: NA
J gene: TRBJ2-7
D gene: TRBD1
V gene: TRBV20-1
CDR3 DNA: TGCAGTGCTAGTCCAGGGGGCGAGCAGTACTTC
CDR3 protein: CSASPGGEQYF

clone size: NA
J gene: TRBJ2-3
D gene: TRBD2
V gene: TRBV5-6
CDR3 DNA: TGTGCCAGCAGCCCCCAGGGTAGCGGGAGTGTGTATACGCAGTATTTT
CDR3 protein: CASSPQGSGSVYTQYF

clone size: few
J gene: TRBJ1-1
D gene: TRBD1
V gene: TRBV11-2
CDR3 DNA: TGTGCCAGCAGCTGGACAGGGGGCTCTACTGAAGCTTTCTTT
CDR3 protein: CASSWTGGSTEAFF

clone size: NA
J gene: TRBJ2-7
D gene: TRBD2
V gene: TRBV7-2
CDR3 DNA: TGTGCCAGCAGGGGAGCGGGAGGGTCCTACGAGCAGTACTTC
CDR3 protein: CASRGAGGSYEQYF

clone size: few
J gene: TRBJ2-2
D gene: NA
V gene: TRBV7-6
CDR3 DNA: TGTGCCAGCAGCTCGGGACAGAACACCGGGGAGCTGTTTTTT
CDR3 protein: CASSSGQNTGELFF

clone size: NA
J gene: TRBJ1-4
D gene: NA
V gene: TRBV28
CDR3 DNA: TGTGCCAGCAGTTTCGGCGGGTTGGGTGAAAAACTGTTTTTT
CDR3 protein: CASSFGGLGEKLFF

clone size: NA
J gene: TRBJ2-7
D gene: NA
V gene: TRBV7-2
CDR3 DNA: TGTGCCAGCCGCAGGGCGAGCTCCTACGAGCAGTACTTC
CDR3 protein: CASRRASSYEQYF

clone size: NA
J gene: TRBJ1-2
D gene: NA
V gene: TRBV7-9
CDR3 DNA: TGTGCCAGCAGCAAAGACAATCTAAGCTATGGCTACACCTTC
CDR3 protein: CASSKDNLSYGYTF

clone size: once
J gene: TRBJ2-7
D gene: TRBD1
V gene: TRBV6-1
CDR3 DNA: TGTGCCAGCAGTGCCCGGGACAGAGCCTACGAGCAGTACTTC
CDR3 protein: CASSARDRAYEQYF

clone size: NA
J gene: TRBJ2-1
D gene: NA
V gene: TRBV6-1
CDR3 DNA: TGTGCCAGCAGTGCTCAGGGAAGCCTTACAATATACTACAATGAGCAGTTCTTC
CDR3 protein: CASSAQGSLTIYYNEQFF

clone size: NA
J gene: TRBJ1-1
D gene: TRBD1
V gene: TRBV19
CDR3 DNA: TGTGCCAGTAGTCTGAGGGGGCGTTGGACTGAAGCTTTCTTT
CDR3 protein: CASSLRGRWTEAFF

clone size: NA
J gene: TRBJ2-7
D gene: NA
V gene: TRBV19
CDR3 DNA: TGTGCCAGTAGCTCCTCCTTAATGAGGAACGAGCAGTACTTC
CDR3 protein: CASSSSLMRNEQYF

clone size: NA
J gene: TRBJ2-2
D gene: NA
V gene: TRBV5-4
CDR3 DNA: TGTGCCAGCAGCGAGGGGGCGGGAGGAGCAGTCACCGGGGAGCTGTTTTTT
CDR3 protein: CASSEGAGGAVTGELFF

clone size: NA
J gene: TRBJ1-2
D gene: NA
V gene: TRBV5-1
CDR3 DNA: TGCGCCAGCAGCTTGGCCCTTCTACAGGGAAACTATGGCTACACCTTC
CDR3 protein: CASSLALLQGNYGYTF

clone size: few
J gene: TRBJ1-1
D gene: NA
V gene: TRBV5-1
CDR3 DNA: TGCGCCAGCCGAGTGGGGCGATTGAACACTGAAGCTTTCTTT
CDR3 protein: CASRVGRLNTEAFF

clone size: once
J gene: TRBJ1-2
D gene: NA
V gene: TRBV19
CDR3 DNA: TGTGCCAGTAGTATCCAGATTAACTATGGCTACACCTTC
CDR3 protein: CASSIQINYGYTF

clone size: NA
J gene: TRBJ2-3
D gene: TRBD1
V gene: TRBV2
CDR3 DNA: TGTGCCAGCAGAAAAGACAGGGTAGCGACAGATACGCAGTATTTT
CDR3 protein: CASRKDRVATDTQYF

clone size: NA
J gene: TRBJ2-7
D gene: TRBD1
V gene: TRBV7-9
CDR3 DNA: TGTGCCAGCAGCTTCATAAACCGGGACAGAGCCTACGAGCAGTACTTC
CDR3 protein: CASSFINRDRAYEQYF

clone size: NA
J gene: TRBJ1-4
D gene: TRBD1
V gene: TRBV15
CDR3 DNA: TGTGCCACCAGCACCTACAGGGGGGCAACTAATGAAAAACTGTTTTTT
CDR3 protein: CATSTYRGATNEKLFF

clone size: NA
J gene: TRBJ2-2
D gene: NA
V gene: TRBV2
CDR3 DNA: TGTGCCAGCAGGGGGGGTCCTACAGCGAACACCGGGGAGCTGTTTTTT
CDR3 protein: CASRGGPTANTGELFF

clone size: NA
J gene: TRBJ2-2
D gene: NA
V gene: TRBV6-5
CDR3 DNA: TGTGCCAGCAGCTTTACGAACACCGGGGAGCTGTTTTTT
CDR3 protein: CASSFTNTGELFF

clone size: NA
J gene: TRBJ2-5
D gene: TRBD1
V gene: TRBV28
CDR3 DNA: TGTGCCAGCAGCACACACAGGGGGCAAGAGACCCAGTACTTC
CDR3 protein: CASSTHRGQETQYF

clone size: NA
J gene: TRBJ2-1
D gene: TRBD1
V gene: TRBV5-4
CDR3 DNA: TGTGCCAGCAGCTTGGACAGGGGACCCTACAATGAGCAGTTCTTC
CDR3 protein: CASSLDRGPYNEQFF

clone size: NA
J gene: TRBJ2-4
D gene: TRBD2
V gene: TRBV10-2
CDR3 DNA: TGCGCCAGCAGTGTGGGTAGCGGGTATATTCAGTACTTC
CDR3 protein: CASSVGSGYIQYF

clone size: NA
J gene: TRBJ1-1
D gene: NA
V gene: TRBV5-1
CDR3 DNA: TGCGCCAGTGAGGCCGGGTTTTGGTCGAACACTGAAGCTTTCTTT
CDR3 protein: CASEAGFWSNTEAFF

clone size: NA
J gene: TRBJ2-3
D gene: TRBD2
V gene: TRBV30
CDR3 DNA: TGTGCCTGGAGTGTACAAAGCGGGAGGACAGATACGCAGTATTTT
CDR3 protein: CAWSVQSGRTDTQYF